What follows describes a single T cell receptor (beta chain). The record originates from a study of blood T cell repertoires in COVID-19. Profiled with immunoSEQ multiplex PCR; TCRdb holds only in-frame clones, not every one. The repertoire includes 85,000 to 100,000 clones, around 84% of them detected once, and roughly 13% sits in the top ten. The germline V gene encodes CDR1 LGHDT and CDR2 YNNKEL (reference sequence). Trimming removed 1 base at V and 8 bases at J, with 9 bases between. There are 13 residues in the CDR3. Sequencing was performed on peripheral blood. V gene TRBV3-1 (or the pseudogene TRBV3-2) combines with J gene TRBJ2-1; D remains unclear. The receptor comes from a woman aged 55-70 years in a cohort sampled during active or convalescent COVID-19. The DNA for the CDR3 is TGTGCCAGCAGCCAAGCGGGTCTCCATGAGCAGTTCTTC. It yields the protein CASSQAGLHEQFF.